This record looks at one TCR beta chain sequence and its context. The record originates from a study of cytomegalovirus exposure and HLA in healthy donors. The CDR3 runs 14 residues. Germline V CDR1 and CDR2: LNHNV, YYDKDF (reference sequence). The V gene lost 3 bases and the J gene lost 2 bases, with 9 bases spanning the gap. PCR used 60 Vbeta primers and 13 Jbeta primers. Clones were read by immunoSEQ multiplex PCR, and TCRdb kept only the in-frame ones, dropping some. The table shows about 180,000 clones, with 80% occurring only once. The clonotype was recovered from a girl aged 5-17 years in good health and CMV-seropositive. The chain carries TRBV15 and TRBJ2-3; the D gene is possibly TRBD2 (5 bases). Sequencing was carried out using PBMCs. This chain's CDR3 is CATSREADTDTQYF. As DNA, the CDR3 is TGTGCCACCAGCAGGGAGGCCGACACAGATACGCAGTATTTT. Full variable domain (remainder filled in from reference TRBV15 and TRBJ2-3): DAMVIQNPRYQVTQFGKPVTLSCSQTLNHNVMYWYQQKSSQAPKLLFHYYDKDFNNEADTPDNFQSRRPNTSFCFLDIRSPGLGDTAMYLCATSREADTDTQYFGPGTRLTVL.